These 9 T cell receptor beta chains came from one sample sequenced in a study of T-cell memory formation after mild COVID-19. Via MiXCR, TCRdb re-called the 5' RACE reads, giving one row per CDR3 protein. The sample holds fewer than 650,000 distinct CDR3 sequences, 20% to 25% seen once. The sample taken for sequencing was PBMCs or a T cell subset sorted from them (not recorded which). These receptors were obtained from an adult woman who had mild COVID-19 (a few samples of this study predate the infection). Cell type and time point are not known.

The rearrangement joins TRBV10-3 to TRBJ1-2; D is unclear. Germline V gives CDR1 ENHRY, CDR2 SYGVKD. This CDR3 comprises 11 residues. V lost 3 bases and J lost 7, with 6 bases in between. CDR3 loop: CAISEKAGYTF. DNA for the CDR3: TGTGCCATCAGTGAAAAGGCTGGCTACACCTTC.

This clonotype was counted a few times. This chain uses TRBV18 with TRBJ1-1; 7 nucleotides match TRBD1. This CDR3 spans 16 amino acids. Germline CDR1 and CDR2: KGHSH and LQKENI. V lost 7 bases to trimming and J lost 4 bases; unmatched junction nucleotides: 15. CDR3 DNA: TGTGCCAGCTATACAGGGGTTACCTTTTCGGGCACTGAAGCTTTCTTT. Translating gives CASYTGVTFSGTEAFF.

The rearrangement uses TRBV7-3 and TRBJ2-5; D might be TRBD1 or TRBD2, each matching 5 bases. Germline CDR1 reads SGHTA; CDR2 reads FQGTGA. V dropped 0 bases and J dropped 5 bases, with 19 bases sitting between them. The CDR3 loop spans 17 amino acids. The CDR3, as DNA: TGTGCCAGCAGCTTAACGCCCCCCGGGGCAGTCGGGGAGACCCAGTACTTC. Protein: CASSLTPPGAVGETQYF.

This chain connects TRBV14 to TRBJ2-7, with TRBD2 as a possible D gene (6 bases). The CDR3 is 15 residues long. In germline, CDR1 is SGHDN, CDR2 FVKESK. Trimming removed 1 base from V and 5 bases from J, with 15 bases in between. The CDR3 DNA sequence: TGTGCCAGCAGCCAAGGGAGGGCCAGGGTGAACGAGCAGTACTTC. Its translation is CASSQGRARVNEQYF.

This clonotype was counted between two and nine times. The chain joins TRBV12-3 or TRBV12-4 to TRBJ1-1; tentatively, D is TRBD1 (6 bases). Trimming took off 3 bases at V and 2 bases at J, with 10 bases between the two ends. The CDR3 totals 14 residues. CDR3 sequence (DNA): TGTGCCAGCAGTTTCCCGGACAGAAACACTGAAGCTTTCTTT. It specifies CASSFPDRNTEAFF.

This clonotype was counted ten times or more. The chain couples TRBV4-1 to TRBJ2-5; maybe TRBD2 (5 bases). The CDR3 is 14 amino acids. The germline V gene encodes CDR1 MGHRA and CDR2 YSYEKL. Deletions cut 4 bases from V and 1 base from J, with 10 bases between. As DNA, the CDR3 is TGCGCCAGCAGCCCCACCGGGGTCCAAGAGACCCAGTACTTC. Protein: CASSPTGVQETQYF.

A few counts support this clonotype. V is TRBV12-3 or TRBV12-4 and J is TRBJ1-6; D unclear. V lost 3 bases, J lost 13 bases, and 10 bases lay in between. This CDR3 contains 12 residues. Written as DNA, the CDR3 is TGTGCCAGCAGTTTGGGCCTGTGGCCCCTCCACTTT. Its protein product is CASSLGLWPLHF.

This clonotype appeared a few times. This sequence joins TRBV6-5 and TRBJ2-2; 8 positions match TRBD2. The CDR3 contains 16 residues. The V and J ends lost 6 bases and 3 bases, in that order; junction bases with no gene match: 9. Germline V gives CDR1 MNHEY, CDR2 SVGAGI. As DNA, the CDR3 is TGTGCCAGCAGATCAACGACTAGCGCCCACACCGGGGAGCTGTTTTTT. This codes for CASRSTTSAHTGELFF.

The chain has TRBV18 and TRBJ2-5, with D tentatively TRBD2 (5 bases). This CDR3 contains 13 residues. CDR1 KGHSH and CDR2 LQKENI come from the germline V gene. The V gene lost 2 bases and the J gene lost 4 bases, with 8 bases spanning the gap. CDR3 in amino acids: CASSPEGPETQYF. In DNA, the CDR3 is TGTGCCAGCTCACCAGAGGGCCCAGAGACCCAGTACTTC. Together with reference TRBV18 and TRBJ2-5, the CDR3 gives the full variable domain: NAGVMQNPRHLVRRRGQEARLRCSPMKGHSHVYWYRQLPEEGLKFMVYLQKENIIDESGMPKERFSAEFPKEGPSILRIQQVVRGDSAAYFCASSPEGPETQYFGPGTRLLVL.